Following are 21 T cell receptor beta chains from one sample sequenced in a study of T-cell memory formation after mild COVID-19. One entry per CDR3 protein results from TCRdb running MiXCR on the 5' RACE reads. The data show around 300,000 distinct CDR3 sequences, approximately 19% seen once. Source material: PBMCs or a T cell subset sorted from them (not recorded which). The receptors here all came from a man younger than 35 who had mild COVID-19 (a few samples of this study predate the infection). Cell type and time point are not known.

This clonotype was counted between two and nine times. In DNA form, the CDR3 reads TGTGCCAGCAGTGCGGGGATCGGGGAGCTGTTTTTT. It yields the protein CASSAGIGELFF. The chain uses TRBV2 and TRBJ2-2, with a possible D match to TRBD2 (5 bases). V dropped 4 bases and J dropped 7 bases, with 7 bases sitting between them. The CDR3 loop spans 12 amino acids. Germline V gene data show CDR1 as SNHLY and CDR2 as FYNNEI.

This clonotype has a count of ten or more. The rearrangement uses TRBV5-1 and TRBJ2-3, with 7 bases aligning to TRBD1. CDR1 and CDR2 (germline): SGHRS, YFSETQ. V trimming: 4 bases; J trimming: 6 bases; junction bases outside the gene matches: 11. CDR3 length: 15 residues. DNA for the CDR3: TGCGCCAGCAGCCAGGGGGTAGGGAGCGGCGATACGCAGTATTTT. Translating gives CASSQGVGSGDTQYF.

This clonotype has only a few counts. V and J are TRBV11-2 and TRBJ2-2; the D gene is possibly TRBD2 (6 bases). CDR3 length equals 15 residues. V lost 3 bases, J lost 0 bases, and 8 bases lay in between. Germline CDR1 SGHAT, CDR2 FQNNGV. The CDR3 here is CASSLIAANTGELFF. The CDR3 DNA follows: TGTGCCAGCAGCTTGATAGCGGCGAACACCGGGGAGCTGTTTTTT.

This clonotype was counted ten times or more. The J gene is TRBJ2-7, the V gene TRBV5-1, with D possibly matching TRBD1 (6 bases). The CDR3 extends over 15 amino acids. Germline V gene lookup returns CDR1 SGHRS and CDR2 YFSETQ. Trimming removed 1 base from V and 4 bases from J, with 15 bases in between. The CDR3 coding sequence is TGCGCCAGCAGCTTGTACCCAGGGGCGAGATACGAGCAGTACTTC. It specifies CASSLYPGARYEQYF.

This clonotype was counted between two and nine times. The rearrangement links TRBV29-1 to TRBJ1-3, with 7 bases matching TRBD1. The CDR3 has 16 residues. Germline V gene lookup returns CDR1 SQVTM and CDR2 ANQGSEA. The V gene end was trimmed by 6 bases and the J gene end by 0 bases; junction bases not matched to a gene: 11. The CDR3 sequence: CSVTGTAYDSGNTIYF. CDR3 in DNA: TGCAGCGTCACCGGGACAGCCTACGACTCTGGAAACACCATATATTTT. Full variable domain (remainder filled in from reference TRBV29-1 and TRBJ1-3): SAVISQKPSRDICQRGTSLTIQCQVDSQVTMMFWYRQQPGQSLTLIATANQGSEATYESGFVIDKFPISRPNLTFSTLTVSNMSPEDSSIYLCSVTGTAYDSGNTIYFGEGSWLTVV.

This chain uses TRBV7-9 with TRBJ1-1; D remains unclear. V lost 8 bases and J lost 7, with 8 bases in between. Germline V gene data show CDR1 as SEHNR and CDR2 as FQNEAQ (reference sequence). This CDR3 region has 10 residues. In DNA form, the CDR3 reads TGTGCCAGCGGAACCGGTGAAGCTTTCTTT. Its protein is CASGTGEAFF.

Ten or more counts support this clonotype. The rearrangement links TRBV20-1 to TRBJ2-2; maybe TRBD2 (6 bases). Trimming removed 3 bases from V and 1 base from J, with 6 bases in between. The germline V gene has CDR1 DFQATT and CDR2 SNEGSKA (reference sequence). The CDR3 is 13 residues long. The CDR3 bases are TGCAGTGCTAGCGGGGGGAACACCGGGGAGCTGTTTTTT. Its protein is CSASGGNTGELFF.

A few counts support this clonotype. J is TRBJ1-2 and V is TRBV20-1, with TRBD1 matching 11 bases. The V segment lost 6 bases and the J segment 6 bases; nucleotides outside the gene matches: 18. This CDR3 has 17 amino acids. Germline assignment: CDR1 DFQATT and CDR2 SNEGSKA (reference sequence). The CDR3 DNA follows: TGCAGTGCAACCGGGACAGGGGGAACTCGGATTCAGAATGGCTACACCTTC. As protein: CSATGTGGTRIQNGYTF.

This clonotype has a count of ten or more. The J gene is TRBJ2-2, the V gene TRBV5-1; 7 positions agree with TRBD1. Unmatched junction bases numbered 6, after V lost 6 bases and J lost 4 bases. Germline values: CDR1 SGHRS, CDR2 YFSETQ. The CDR3 covers 14 residues. The CDR3 is CASKRQGPTGELFF. The CDR3 nucleotides are TGCGCCAGCAAGAGACAGGGCCCCACCGGGGAGCTGTTTTTT.

In this sample, this clonotype turned up many times. CDR3 protein: CASRLAGGSYNEQFF. The CDR3 DNA follows: TGCGCCAGCAGACTAGCGGGGGGATCCTACAATGAGCAGTTCTTC. The V gene is TRBV5-1, the J gene TRBJ2-1, with TRBD2 identical over 12 bases. Losses at the gene ends were 5 bases for V and 1 base for J; bases not matched to a gene: 1. Germline V gene lookup returns CDR1 SGHRS and CDR2 YFSETQ. The CDR3 has 15 amino acids.

The chain employs TRBV3-2 and TRBJ1-6; the D call in the table, TRBD1, was not verified against the DNA. TRBV3-2 is deemed a pseudogene. This CDR3 contains 19 residues. The CDR3 region is CASSQLTWGYQPSGSPLHF. In DNA, the CDR3 is TGTGCCAGCAGCCAACTGACGTGGGGGTACCAACCCTCGGGTTCACCCCTCCACTTT.

The chain recombines TRBV5-1 with TRBJ2-1; possible D gene TRBD2, 6 bases. The CDR3 loop spans 17 amino acids. The germline V gene has CDR1 SGHRS and CDR2 YFSETQ. V lost 6 bases to trimming and J lost 0 bases, with 19 bases between them. The CDR3 loop is CASTPYSGENSYNEQFF. CDR3 coding DNA: TGCGCCAGCACCCCCTATAGCGGTGAAAACTCCTACAATGAGCAGTTCTTC.

This clonotype was recorded at least ten times. The rearrangement joins TRBV5-1 to TRBJ1-1; D is unclear. The length of the CDR3 is 13 residues. From germline, CDR1 is SGHRS and CDR2 YFSETQ. Trimming stripped 0 bases from V and 1 base from J, with 4 bases between. CDR3 protein: CASSLDPNTEAFF. The CDR3 nucleotides are TGCGCCAGCAGCTTGGACCCGAACACTGAAGCTTTCTTT.

This clonotype was picked up many times. This sequence joins TRBV29-1 and TRBJ1-1; D is perhaps TRBD1 (6 bases). Deletions cut 7 bases from V and 4 bases from J, with 16 bases between. The CDR3 is 13 amino acids. The germline CDR1 and CDR2 sequences are SQVTM and ANQGSEA. The CDR3 DNA is TGCAGCGCGCACAGGGACATGGGCACTGAAGCTTTCTTT. It yields the protein CSAHRDMGTEAFF.

The chain is built from TRBV15 and TRBJ1-4; 9 bases line up with TRBD1. J lost 5 bases, V lost 11 bases, and 6 bases had no gene match. Germline V gene lookup returns CDR1 LNHNV and CDR2 YYDKDF (reference sequence). The CDR3 length is 13 residues. The CDR3 nucleotides are TGTGCCGTTGGGGACAGGGAAAATGAAAAACTGTTTTTT. Protein product: CAVGDRENEKLFF.

The rearrangement links TRBV5-5 to TRBJ2-1; D possibly corresponds to TRBD2 (5 bases). The germline CDR1 and CDR2 sequences are SGHKS and YYEKEE (reference sequence). Trimming shortened V by 0 bases and J by 5 bases, and 9 bases separated the two germline ends. The CDR3 is made up of 14 amino acids. As DNA, the CDR3 is TGTGCCAGCAGCTTGGCCGGGGTCAACAATGAGCAGTTCTTC. Translation gives CASSLAGVNNEQFF.

V is TRBV9 and J is TRBJ2-1; D may be TRBD1 (5 bases). V lost 4 bases to trimming and J lost 9 bases, with 20 bases between them. The CDR3 has 15 amino acids. The germline gives CDR1 SGDLS, CDR2 YYNGEE. CDR3 loop: CASSPRQGERREQFF. CDR3 nucleotide sequence: TGTGCCAGCAGCCCCCGTCAGGGTGAAAGGCGTGAGCAGTTCTTC. The complete variable domain, with remaining parts taken from reference TRBV9 and TRBJ2-1, reads DSGVTQTPKHLITATGQRVTLRCSPRSGDLSVYWYQQSLDQGLQFLIQYYNGEERAKGNILERFSAQQFPDLHSELNLSSLELGDSALYFCASSPRQGERREQFFGPGTRLTVL.

This rearrangement joins TRBV7-9 to TRBJ1-6; D might be TRBD1 (5 bases). Germline assignment: CDR1 SEHNR and CDR2 FQNEAQ (reference sequence). Trimming shortened V by 1 base and J by 0 bases, and 13 bases separated the two germline ends. This CDR3 region has 18 residues. The DNA of the CDR3 is TGTGCCAGCAGCTTAGTCCCAGGGCCAAGCTCCTATAATTCACCCCTCCACTTT. Translating gives CASSLVPGPSSYNSPLHF.

This CDR3 reads CASSGTGGRTEAFF. The CDR3 nucleotides are TGTGCCAGCAGTGGGACAGGGGGCAGGACTGAAGCTTTCTTT. This chain connects TRBV12-3 or TRBV12-4 to TRBJ1-1; TRBD1 agrees at 12 bases. The CDR3 covers 14 residues. The junction had 3 bases not matched to a gene; V was cut back by 5 bases and J by 5 bases.

The chain joins TRBV5-1 to TRBJ2-7, with 7 positions matching TRBD2. Germline CDR1 reads SGHRS; CDR2 reads YFSETQ. With V trimmed by 4 bases and J by 4 bases, 8 bases remained unmatched. This CDR3 is 14 amino acids long. The CDR3 loop reads CASSPGWGGYEQYV. For the CDR3, the DNA is TGCGCCAGCAGCCCTGGCTGGGGGGGGTACGAGCAGTACGTC.

V usage is TRBV11-2 and J usage is TRBJ2-5; TRBD2 is a possible D gene (6 bases). The V gene lost 5 bases and the J gene lost 2 bases, with 15 bases spanning the gap. This CDR3 region has 15 residues. CDR1 and CDR2 (germline): SGHAT, FQNNGV. CDR3 nucleotides: TGTGCCAGCAGCACTGGGACTGCAGTGCAAGAGACCCAGTACTTC. This gives the protein CASSTGTAVQETQYF. The full variable domain, its missing parts supplied by reference TRBV11-2 and TRBJ2-5, is EAGVAQSPRYKIIEKRQSVAFWCNPISGHATLYWYQQILGQGPKLLIQFQNNGVVDDSQLPKDRFSAERLKGVDSTLKIQPAKLEDSAVYLCASSTGTAVQETQYFGPGTRLLVL.